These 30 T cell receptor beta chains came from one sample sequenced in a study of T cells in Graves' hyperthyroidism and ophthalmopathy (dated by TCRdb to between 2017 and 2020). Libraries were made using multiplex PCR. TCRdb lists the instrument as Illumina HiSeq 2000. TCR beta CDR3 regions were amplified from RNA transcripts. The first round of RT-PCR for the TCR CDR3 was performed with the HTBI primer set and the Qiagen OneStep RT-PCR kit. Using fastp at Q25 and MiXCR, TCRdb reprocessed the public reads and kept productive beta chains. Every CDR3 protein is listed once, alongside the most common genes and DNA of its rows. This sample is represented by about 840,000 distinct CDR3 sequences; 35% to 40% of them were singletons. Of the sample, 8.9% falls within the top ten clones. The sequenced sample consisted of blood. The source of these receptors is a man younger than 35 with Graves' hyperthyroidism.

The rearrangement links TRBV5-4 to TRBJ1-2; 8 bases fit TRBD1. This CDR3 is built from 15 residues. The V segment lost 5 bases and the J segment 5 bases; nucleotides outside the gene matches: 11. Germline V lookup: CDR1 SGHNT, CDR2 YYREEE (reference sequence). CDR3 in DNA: TGTGCCAGCAGTCGAGACAGGGGCTGGAGGTATGGCTACACCTTC. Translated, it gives CASSRDRGWRYGYTF.

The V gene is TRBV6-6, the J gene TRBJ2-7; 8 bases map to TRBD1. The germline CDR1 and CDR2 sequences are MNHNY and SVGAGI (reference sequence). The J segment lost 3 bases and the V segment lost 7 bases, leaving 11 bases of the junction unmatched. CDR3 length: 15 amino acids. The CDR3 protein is CASTTVRGQVYEQYF. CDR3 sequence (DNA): TGTGCCAGCACTACTGTCCGGGGACAGGTCTACGAGCAGTACTTC.

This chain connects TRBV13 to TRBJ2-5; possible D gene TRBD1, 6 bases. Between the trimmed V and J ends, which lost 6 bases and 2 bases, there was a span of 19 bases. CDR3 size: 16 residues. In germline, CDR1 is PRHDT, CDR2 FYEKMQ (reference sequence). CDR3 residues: CASSSRTVPIQETQYF. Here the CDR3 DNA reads TGTGCCAGCAGTTCCCGGACAGTTCCCATACAAGAGACCCAGTACTTC.

Here the CDR3 DNA reads TGTGCCACCGGGACCGAAACTAATCAGCCCCAGCATTTT. Translating it yields CATGTETNQPQHF. The J gene is TRBJ1-5, the V gene TRBV12-3 or TRBV12-4; TRBD1 is a possible D gene (5 bases). V dropped 10 bases and J dropped 4 bases, with 14 bases sitting between them. The CDR3 extends over 13 amino acids.

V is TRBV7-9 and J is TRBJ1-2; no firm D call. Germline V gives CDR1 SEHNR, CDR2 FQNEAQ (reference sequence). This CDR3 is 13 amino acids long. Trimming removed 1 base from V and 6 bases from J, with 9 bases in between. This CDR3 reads CASSLVGEDGYTF. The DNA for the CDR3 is TGTGCCAGCAGCTTAGTTGGGGAGGATGGCTACACCTTC.

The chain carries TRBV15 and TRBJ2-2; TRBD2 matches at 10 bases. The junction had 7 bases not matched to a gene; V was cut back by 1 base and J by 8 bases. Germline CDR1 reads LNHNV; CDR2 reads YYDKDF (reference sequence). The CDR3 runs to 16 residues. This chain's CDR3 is CATSRGLAGVSGELFF. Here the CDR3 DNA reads TGTGCCACCAGCAGAGGGCTAGCGGGAGTATCTGGGGAGCTGTTTTTT.

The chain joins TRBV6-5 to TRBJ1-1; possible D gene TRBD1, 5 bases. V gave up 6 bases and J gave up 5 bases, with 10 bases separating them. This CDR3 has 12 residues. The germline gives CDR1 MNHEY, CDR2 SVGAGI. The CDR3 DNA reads TGTGCCAGCAGACAGGAGGCAACTGAAGCTTTCTTT. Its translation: CASRQEATEAFF.

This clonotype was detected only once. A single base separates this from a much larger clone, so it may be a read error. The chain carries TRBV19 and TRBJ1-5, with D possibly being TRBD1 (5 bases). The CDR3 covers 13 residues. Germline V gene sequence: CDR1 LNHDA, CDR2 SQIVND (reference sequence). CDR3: CVSSPKGNQPQHF. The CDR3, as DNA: TGTGTCAGTAGTCCGAAGGGGAATCAGCCCCAGCATTTT.

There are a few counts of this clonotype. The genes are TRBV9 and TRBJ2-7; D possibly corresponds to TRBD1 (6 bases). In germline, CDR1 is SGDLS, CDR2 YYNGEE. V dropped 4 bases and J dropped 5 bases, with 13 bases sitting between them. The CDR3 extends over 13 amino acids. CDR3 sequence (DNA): TGTGCCAGCAGCCTAAGACAGGACCACGAGCAGTACTTC. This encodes CASSLRQDHEQYF.

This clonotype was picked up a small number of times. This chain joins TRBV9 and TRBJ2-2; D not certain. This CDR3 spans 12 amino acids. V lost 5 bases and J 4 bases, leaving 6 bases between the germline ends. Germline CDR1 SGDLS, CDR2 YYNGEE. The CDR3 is CASRGFTGELFF. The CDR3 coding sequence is TGTGCCAGCAGGGGTTTCACCGGGGAGCTGTTTTTT.

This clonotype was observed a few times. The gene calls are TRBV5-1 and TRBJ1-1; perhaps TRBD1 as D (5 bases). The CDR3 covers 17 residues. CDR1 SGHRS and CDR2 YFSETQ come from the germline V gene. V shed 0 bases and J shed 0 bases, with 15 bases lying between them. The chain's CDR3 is CASSLARDSSMNTEAFF. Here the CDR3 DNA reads TGCGCCAGCAGCTTGGCCCGGGACTCTAGTATGAACACTGAAGCTTTCTTT.

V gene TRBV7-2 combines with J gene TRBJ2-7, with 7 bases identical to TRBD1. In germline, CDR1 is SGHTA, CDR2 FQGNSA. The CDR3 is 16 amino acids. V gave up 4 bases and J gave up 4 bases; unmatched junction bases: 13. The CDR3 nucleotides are TGTGCCAGCAGCTCAGAGGCACGACAGGGCTTATACGAGCAGTACTTC. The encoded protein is CASSSEARQGLYEQYF.

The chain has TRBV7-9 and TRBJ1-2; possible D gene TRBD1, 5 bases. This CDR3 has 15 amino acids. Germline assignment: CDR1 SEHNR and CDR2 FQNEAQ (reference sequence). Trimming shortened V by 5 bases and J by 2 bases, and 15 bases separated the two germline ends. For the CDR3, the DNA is TGTGCCAGCAGCCCGCGGGACGGGGGAAACTATGGCTACACCTTC. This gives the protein CASSPRDGGNYGYTF.

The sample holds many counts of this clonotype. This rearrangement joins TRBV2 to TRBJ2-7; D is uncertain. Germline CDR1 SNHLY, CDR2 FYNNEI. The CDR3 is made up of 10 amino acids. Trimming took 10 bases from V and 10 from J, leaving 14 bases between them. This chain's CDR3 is CATSAEPQYF. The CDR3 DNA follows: TGTGCCACCTCCGCCGAGCCACAGTACTTC.

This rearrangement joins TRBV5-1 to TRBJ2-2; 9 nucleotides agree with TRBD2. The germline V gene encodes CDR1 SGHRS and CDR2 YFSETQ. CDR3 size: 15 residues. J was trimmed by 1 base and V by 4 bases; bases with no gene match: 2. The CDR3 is CASSGGGENTGELFF. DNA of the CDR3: TGCGCCAGCAGCGGCGGGGGGGAGAACACCGGGGAGCTGTTTTTT. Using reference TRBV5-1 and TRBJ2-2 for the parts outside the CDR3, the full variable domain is KAGVTQTPRYLIKTRGQQVTLSCSPISGHRSVSWYQQTPGQGLQFLFEYFSETQRNKGNFPGRFSGRQFSNSRSEMNVSTLELGDSALYLCASSGGGENTGELFFGEGSRLTVL.

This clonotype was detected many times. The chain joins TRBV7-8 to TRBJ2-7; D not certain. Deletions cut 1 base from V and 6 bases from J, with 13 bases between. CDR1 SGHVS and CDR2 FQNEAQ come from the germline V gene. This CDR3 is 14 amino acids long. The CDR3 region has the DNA TGTGCCAGCAGCTTAGTGACGGCGGTGGGCGAGCAGTACTTC. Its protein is CASSLVTAVGEQYF.

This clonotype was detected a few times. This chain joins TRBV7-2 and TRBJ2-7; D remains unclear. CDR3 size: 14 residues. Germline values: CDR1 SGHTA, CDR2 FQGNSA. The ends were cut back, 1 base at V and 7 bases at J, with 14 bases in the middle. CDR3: CASSLGSERGEQYF. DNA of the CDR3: TGTGCCAGCAGCTTAGGGTCCGAGCGTGGGGAGCAGTACTTC.

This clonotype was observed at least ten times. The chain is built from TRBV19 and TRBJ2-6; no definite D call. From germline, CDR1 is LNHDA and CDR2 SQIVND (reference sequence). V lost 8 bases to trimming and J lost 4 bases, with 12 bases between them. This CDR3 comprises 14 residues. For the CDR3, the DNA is TGTGCCAGTTCCCCCCGGACCGGGGCCAACGTCCTGACTTTC. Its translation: CASSPRTGANVLTF.

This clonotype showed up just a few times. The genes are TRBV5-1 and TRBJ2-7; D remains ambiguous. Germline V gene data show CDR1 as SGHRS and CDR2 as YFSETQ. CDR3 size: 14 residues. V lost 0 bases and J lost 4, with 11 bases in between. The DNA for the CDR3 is TGCGCCAGCAGCTTGGCCCCGGGTAGGTACGAGCAGTACTTC. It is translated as CASSLAPGRYEQYF. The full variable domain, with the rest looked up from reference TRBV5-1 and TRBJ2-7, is KAGVTQTPRYLIKTRGQQVTLSCSPISGHRSVSWYQQTPGQGLQFLFEYFSETQRNKGNFPGRFSGRQFSNSRSEMNVSTLELGDSALYLCASSLAPGRYEQYFGPGTRLTVT.

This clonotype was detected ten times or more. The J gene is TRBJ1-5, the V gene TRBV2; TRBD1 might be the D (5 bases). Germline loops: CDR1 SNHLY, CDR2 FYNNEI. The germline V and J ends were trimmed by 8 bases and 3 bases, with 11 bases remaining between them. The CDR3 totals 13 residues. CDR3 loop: CASRDGNNQPQHF. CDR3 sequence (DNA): TGTGCCAGCCGGGACGGGAACAATCAGCCCCAGCATTTT.

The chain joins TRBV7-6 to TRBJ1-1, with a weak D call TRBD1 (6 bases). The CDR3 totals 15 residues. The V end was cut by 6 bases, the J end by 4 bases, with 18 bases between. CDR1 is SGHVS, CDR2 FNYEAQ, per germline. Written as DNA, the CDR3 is TGTGCCAGCAGGCATTACAGGGAGGTAAGCACTGAAGCTTTCTTT. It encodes CASRHYREVSTEAFF. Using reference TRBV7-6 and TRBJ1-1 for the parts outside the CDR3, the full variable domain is GAGVSQSPRYKVTKRGQDVALRCDPISGHVSLYWYRQALGQGPEFLTYFNYEAQQDKSGLPNDRFSAERPEGSISTLTIQRTEQRDSAMYRCASRHYREVSTEAFFGQGTRLTVV.

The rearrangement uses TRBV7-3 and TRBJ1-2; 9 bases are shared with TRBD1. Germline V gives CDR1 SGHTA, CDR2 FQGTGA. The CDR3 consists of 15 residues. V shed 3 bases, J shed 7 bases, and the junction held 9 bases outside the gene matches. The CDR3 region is CASSFNRDRALGYTF. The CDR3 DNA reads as TGTGCCAGCAGCTTCAACCGGGACAGGGCTCTTGGCTACACCTTC.

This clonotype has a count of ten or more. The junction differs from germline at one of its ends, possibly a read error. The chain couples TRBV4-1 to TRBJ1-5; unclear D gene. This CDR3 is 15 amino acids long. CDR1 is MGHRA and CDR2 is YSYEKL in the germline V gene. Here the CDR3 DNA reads TGTGCCAGCAGCCAAGATGAGGGTAGCAATCAGCCCCAGCATTTT. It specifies CASSQDEGSNQPQHF.

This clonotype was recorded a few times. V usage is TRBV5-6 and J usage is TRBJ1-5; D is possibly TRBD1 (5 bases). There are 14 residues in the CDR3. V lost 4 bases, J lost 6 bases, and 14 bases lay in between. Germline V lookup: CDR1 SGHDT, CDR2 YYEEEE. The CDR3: CASSLSPRAQPQHF. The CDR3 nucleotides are TGTGCCAGCAGCCTAAGCCCCAGGGCTCAGCCCCAGCATTTT.

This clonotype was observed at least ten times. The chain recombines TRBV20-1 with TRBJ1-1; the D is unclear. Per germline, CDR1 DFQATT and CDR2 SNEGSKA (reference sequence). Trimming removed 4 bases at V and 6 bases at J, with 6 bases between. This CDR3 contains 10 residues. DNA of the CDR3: TGCAGTGCTATCGAGTCTGAAGCTTTCTTT. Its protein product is CSAIESEAFF.

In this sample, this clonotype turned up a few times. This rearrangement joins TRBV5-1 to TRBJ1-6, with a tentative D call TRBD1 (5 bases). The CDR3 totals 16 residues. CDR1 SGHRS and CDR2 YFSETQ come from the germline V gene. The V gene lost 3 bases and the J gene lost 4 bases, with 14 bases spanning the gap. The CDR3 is CASSWDQGAYNSPLHF. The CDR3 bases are TGCGCCAGCAGCTGGGACCAAGGGGCGTATAATTCACCCCTCCACTTT.

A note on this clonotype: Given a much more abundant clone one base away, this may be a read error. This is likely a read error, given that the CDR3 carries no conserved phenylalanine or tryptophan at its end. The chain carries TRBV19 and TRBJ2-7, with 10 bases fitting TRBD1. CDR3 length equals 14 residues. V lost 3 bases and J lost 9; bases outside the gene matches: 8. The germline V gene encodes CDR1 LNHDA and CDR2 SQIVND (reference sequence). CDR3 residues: CASSIGTGEFGQYL. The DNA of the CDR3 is TGTGCCAGTAGTATCGGGACAGGGGAGTTCGGGCAGTACCTC.

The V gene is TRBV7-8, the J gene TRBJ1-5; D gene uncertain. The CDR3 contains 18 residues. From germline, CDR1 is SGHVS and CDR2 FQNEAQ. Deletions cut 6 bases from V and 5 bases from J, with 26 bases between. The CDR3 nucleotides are TGTGCCAGCAGTTTAAGGCCAGGCTGGCGACAAGGTTATCAGCCCCAGCATTTT. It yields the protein CASSLRPGWRQGYQPQHF. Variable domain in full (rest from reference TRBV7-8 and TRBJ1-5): GAGVSQSPRYKVAKRGQDVALRCDPISGHVSLFWYQQALGQGPEFLTYFQNEAQLDKSGLPSDRFFAERPEGSVSTLKIQRTQQEDSAVYLCASSLRPGWRQGYQPQHFGDGTRLSIL.

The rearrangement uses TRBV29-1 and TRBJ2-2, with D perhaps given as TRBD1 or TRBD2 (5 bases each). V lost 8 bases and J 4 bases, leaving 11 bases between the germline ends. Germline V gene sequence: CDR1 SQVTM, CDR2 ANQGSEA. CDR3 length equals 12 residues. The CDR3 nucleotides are TGCAGCTTATGGGACGGCACCGGGGAGCTGTTTTTT. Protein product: CSLWDGTGELFF.

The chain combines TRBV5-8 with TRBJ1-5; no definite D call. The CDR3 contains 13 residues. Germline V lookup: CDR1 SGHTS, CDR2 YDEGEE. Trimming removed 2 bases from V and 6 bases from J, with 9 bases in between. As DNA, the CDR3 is TGTGCCAGCAGCTTTGATGCGGGTCAGCCCCAGCATTTT. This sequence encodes CASSFDAGQPQHF.